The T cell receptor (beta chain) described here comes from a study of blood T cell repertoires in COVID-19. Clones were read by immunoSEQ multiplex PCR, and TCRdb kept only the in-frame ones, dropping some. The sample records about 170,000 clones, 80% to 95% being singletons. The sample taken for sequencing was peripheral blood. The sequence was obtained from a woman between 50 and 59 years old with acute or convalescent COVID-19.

The CDR3: CAWSAQNTEAFF. The CDR3 coding sequence is TGTGCCTGGAGTGCCCAAAACACTGAAGCTTTCTTT. The chain links TRBV30 to TRBJ1-1, with D hard to call. The germline V gene encodes CDR1 GTSNPN and CDR2 SVGIG (reference sequence). The V and J ends lost 1 base and 2 bases respectively, with 5 bases between them. The CDR3 covers 12 residues. Complete variable domain (other parts from reference TRBV30 and TRBJ1-1): SQTIHQWPATLVQPVGSPLSLECTVEGTSNPNLYWYRQAAGRGLQLLFYSVGIGQISSEVPQNLSASRPQDRQFILSSKKLLLSDSGFYLCAWSAQNTEAFFGQGTRLTVV.